This T cell receptor (beta chain) was found in a study of T cells expressing NK-cell markers. The study, taken as a whole, reports: Dominant NKG2C+ clonotypes made up about 1.0-7.0% of CD8+ T cells in roughly six donors.

A word on this clonotype: Antigen unknown.

CDR3 length equals 16 residues. Germline V gene lookup returns CDR1 ENHRY and CDR2 SYGVKD. TCRdb re-called the 5' RACE reads and shows each CDR3 protein once, DNA omitted. This repertoire includes roughly 390,000 distinct CDR3 sequences. Sequencing was performed on blood T cells: a sorted CD56 or NKG2C T cell subset, CD4+ or CD8+ T cells, or bulk PBMC T cells (not recorded which). The TCR was taken from a man aged 18 to 70 in good health. The chain employs TRBV10-3 and TRBJ2-1; TCRdb's assignment of TRBD2 cannot be checked, as there is no DNA. The CDR3 here is CAISESVRGGLNEQFF.